Listed below are T cell receptor beta chains from one sample, sequenced in a study of cytomegalovirus exposure and HLA in healthy donors. The protocol was immunoSEQ multiplex PCR, while the TCRdb copy is restricted to in-frame clones and leaves out a portion. The sample shows 60,000 to 90,000 clones, around four fifths of them seen only once. The sequencing input was PBMCs. Source of these receptors: a man aged 25 to 40 in good health and CMV-seronegative. Each CDR3 is given with its conserved first and last residue. D genes are given only for firm matches. Size is stated for part of the rows, as once, few or many counts, or as a class when the clone is expanded.

v_gene	abundance	d_gene	j_gene	CDR3nt	CDR3aa
TRBV6-4	.	TRBD2	TRBJ2-1	TGTGCCAGCAGTGACGGGTTAGCGGGATACCATGAGCAGTTCTTC	CASSDGLAGYHEQFF
TRBV7-6	.	.	TRBJ2-1	TGTGCCAGCAGCTTAGCGTCCGGGAGCTCCTACAATGAGCAGTTCTTC	CASSLASGSSYNEQFF
TRBV11-3	.	TRBD1	TRBJ2-2	TGTGCCAGCAGCGAAAACAGGGGGCCCGCCGGGGAGCTGTTTTTT	CASSENRGPAGELFF
TRBV14	.	TRBD2	TRBJ2-2	TGTGCCAGCAGCCGCCGGGTAGCGGGAGGCACCGGGGAGCTGTTTTTT	CASSRRVAGGTGELFF
TRBV6-1	.	TRBD1	TRBJ2-2	TGTGCCAGCATTACAGGGGTGGGCACCGGGGAGCTGTTTTTT	CASITGVGTGELFF
TRBV7-3	.	TRBD2	TRBJ2-5	TGTGCCAGCAGCCCGGGACTAGCGACGGTGGGGGAGACCCAGTACTTC	CASSPGLATVGETQYF
TRBV29-1	.	.	TRBJ2-2	TGCAGCGTTCGTCGGGACACCGGGGAGCTGTTTTTT	CSVRRDTGELFF
TRBV10-3	.	.	TRBJ1-1	TGTGCCATCAGTGAGTGGGCCGATGAAGCTTTCTTT	CAISEWADEAFF
TRBV4-1	.	.	TRBJ2-6	TGCGCCAGCAGCCTCTTTCTTATTTTACAGGTGCGAGGGGCCAACGTCCTGACTTTC	CASSLFLILQVRGANVLTF
TRBV7-9	once	TRBD2	TRBJ2-4	TGTGCCAGCAGCTTTCCCTCGGGGGGGACGCCAAAGGACATTCAGTACTTC	CASSFPSGGTPKDIQYF
TRBV5-1	few	.	TRBJ1-3	TGCGCCAGCAGCTTGACAGGCTACGGAAACACCATATATTTT	CASSLTGYGNTIYF
TRBV27	.	.	TRBJ1-1	TGTGCCAGCAGACGCGGGGGTGAAGCTTTCTTT	CASRRGGEAFF
TRBV27	once	.	TRBJ1-5	TGTGCCAGCAGTTTATCCAGTTATAGCAATCAGCCCCAGCATTTT	CASSLSSYSNQPQHF
TRBV11-2	.	.	TRBJ2-1	TGTGCCAGCACCCTCAGGGGCGCCCACAATGAGCAGTTCTTC	CASTLRGAHNEQFF
TRBV9	once	.	TRBJ1-1	TGTGCCAGCAGCAAGACGACACAGGTTCGGACTGAAGCTTTCTTT	CASSKTTQVRTEAFF
TRBV7-2	once	TRBD1	TRBJ2-5	TGTGCCAGCAGCGGGAGGACAGGGCGTGGGGAGACCCAGTACTTC	CASSGRTGRGETQYF
TRBV25-1	.	.	TRBJ2-2	TGTGCCAGCACTCCCCTGGGGGGAGCCCCCGGCGGGGAGCTGTTTTTT	CASTPLGGAPGGELFF
TRBV5-1	.	.	TRBJ2-3	TGCGCCAGCAGCTTTCAAGATACGCAGTATTTT	CASSFQDTQYF
TRBV4-2	.	TRBD2	TRBJ2-3	TGTGCCAGCAGCCAGTCGACAGCGGGAGCTACAGATACGCAGTATTTT	CASSQSTAGATDTQYF
TRBV5-4	.	.	TRBJ1-4	TGTGCCAGCAGAGAGGACAGTGCAACTAATGAAAAACTGTTTTTT	CASREDSATNEKLFF
TRBV15	.	.	TRBJ2-2	TGTGCCACCAGCAGAGACAGGAACACCGGGGAGCTGTTTTTT	CATSRDRNTGELFF
TRBV5-4	few	.	TRBJ1-2	TGTGCCAGCAGCTTGGAACCGGGATCCGTTGATGGCTACACCTTC	CASSLEPGSVDGYTF
TRBV4-1	few	.	TRBJ2-2	TGCGCCAGCAGCCTCCCCCGGGGCACCGGGGAGCTGTTTTTT	CASSLPRGTGELFF
TRBV7-2	.	.	TRBJ1-1	TGTGCCAGCAGCTTTGGGGCAGGCCTGAACACTGAAGCTTTCTTT	CASSFGAGLNTEAFF
TRBV18	.	TRBD2	TRBJ2-3	TGTGCCAGCTCACCACTTTCTCTAGCGGGACGTGAGGATACGCAGTATTTT	CASSPLSLAGREDTQYF
TRBV5-1	.	TRBD1	TRBJ2-3	TGCGCCAGCAGCTACGGACAGGGCACAGATACGCAGTATTTT	CASSYGQGTDTQYF
TRBV18	few	.	TRBJ1-5	TGTGCCAGCTCGCCCGGCAGGGATAATCAGCCCCAGCATTTT	CASSPGRDNQPQHF
TRBV5-6	.	.	TRBJ2-4	TGTGCCAGCCAGCTTATGGGCAGGTCAAAAAACATTCAGTACTTC	CASQLMGRSKNIQYF
TRBV7-3	.	.	TRBJ2-3	TGTGCCAGCAGCCGGGGGTTTGTTGGAGATACGCAGTATTTT	CASSRGFVGDTQYF
TRBV4-2	.	.	TRBJ2-2	TGTGCCAGCAGCCCCTCGACAGGTAACACCGGGGAGCTGTTTTTT	CASSPSTGNTGELFF
TRBV7-3	.	TRBD1	TRBJ1-1	TGTGCCAGCAGCTCAGGGACCGGGACAGGGGAAGCTTTCTTT	CASSSGTGTGEAFF
TRBV25-1	once	TRBD1	TRBJ2-1	TGTGCCAGCAGTGAATATGGACAGGGGACCTCCGGGGGGAATGAGCAGTTCTTC	CASSEYGQGTSGGNEQFF
TRBV11-1	once	TRBD1	TRBJ2-5	TGTGCCAGCAGCTACCGGGGACAGGGATTGGAGACCCAGTACTTC	CASSYRGQGLETQYF
TRBV30	medium-sized	.	TRBJ1-5	TGTGCCTGGAGTGTACGGGAAAATCAGCCCCAGCATTTT	CAWSVRENQPQHF
TRBV9	.	TRBD2	TRBJ2-1	TGTGCCAGCAGCGTAGTTAGCGGGAGGGCCGGGTCTGAGCAGTTCTTC	CASSVVSGRAGSEQFF
TRBV11-3	.	.	TRBJ2-2	TGTGCCAGCAACACTCCCAGGGGGGTCTTCACCGGGGAGCTGTTTTTT	CASNTPRGVFTGELFF
TRBV28	.	.	TRBJ2-7	TGTGCCAGCAGGCTCTCACACAGGGCGTTAGTCGAGCAGTACTTC	CASRLSHRALVEQYF
TRBV5-4	.	.	TRBJ2-3	TGTGCCAGCACTATTGCGGGCGGACGCACAGATACGCAGTATTTT	CASTIAGGRTDTQYF
TRBV18	.	TRBD2	TRBJ2-7	TGTGCCAGCTCGCTACTAGCGGGGGCCTACTACGAGCAGTACTTC	CASSLLAGAYYEQYF
TRBV7-2	.	.	TRBJ2-3	TGTGCCAGCAGCCTCGACTACCTTAGCACAGATACGCAGTATTTT	CASSLDYLSTDTQYF
TRBV28	.	TRBD1	TRBJ2-7	TGTGCCAGCAGTTGGACAGGGTCGAGACGCTCCTACGAGCAGTACTTC	CASSWTGSRRSYEQYF
TRBV5-4	.	TRBD1	TRBJ1-1	TGTGCCAGCAGCGAGGGACAGGTGAACACTGAAGCTTTCTTT	CASSEGQVNTEAFF
TRBV7-9	.	TRBD2	TRBJ2-3	TGTGCCAGCACCCCCTTGGCTAGCGGGGGGGCTGGAGATACGCAGTATTTT	CASTPLASGGAGDTQYF
TRBV6-1	.	TRBD1	TRBJ1-2	TGTGCCATCGCCGGGACAGGTTATGGGGGCTACACCTTC	CAIAGTGYGGYTF
TRBV11-2	few	.	TRBJ1-2	TGTGCCAGCAGCTTAGGCGGCCAGATTGCTGGCTACACCTTC	CASSLGGQIAGYTF
TRBV7-2	.	.	TRBJ1-6	TGTGCCAGCAGCTTAGGGAGGAGGTCCTATAATTCACCCCTCCACTTT	CASSLGRRSYNSPLHF
TRBV5-1	.	.	TRBJ2-1	TGCGCCAGCAGCTCCCGTGGGAGCGTCAGCTCCTACAATGAGCAGTTCTTC	CASSSRGSVSSYNEQFF
TRBV15	.	TRBD1	TRBJ1-4	TGTGCCACCAGCGGACGACAGGGAGGCGAAAAACTGTTTTTT	CATSGRQGGEKLFF
TRBV10-3	.	TRBD2	TRBJ2-1	TGTGCCATCCGCCGACTAGCGGAGGGGGTCAATGAGCAGTTCTTC	CAIRRLAEGVNEQFF